The sequence of this T cell receptor (beta chain) was determined in a study of Graves' ophthalmopathy and Graves' hyperthyroidism. On the study more broadly: Peripheral blood (taken before any treatment) was collected at initial diagnosis.

This clonotype was picked up many times. The antigen remains undetermined. Certain patients were not enrolled. These were patients with other autoimmune diseases, uncontrolled infections, pregnancy or lactation. Clinicians diagnosed using symptoms, serum thyroxine, TRAb, thyroid ultrasound and orbital computed tomography. Study-wide results and limits: With about 88% sensitivity and 75% to 84% specificity, a 13-signature model separated ophthalmopathy from stable hyperthyroidism.

RNA transcripts provided the template for amplifying TCR beta CDR3 regions. HTBI primers served in a first-round RT-PCR, which a second-round multiplex PCR followed. TCRdb called the multiplex PCR reads again in MiXCR, with one record for every CDR3 protein. Found here are 650,000 to 800,000 distinct CDR3 sequences, over 40% of them singletons; the top ten hold over 2.5%. This CDR3 region has 13 residues. Trimming removed 4 bases at V and 1 base at J, with 7 bases between. The source is an adult man with Graves' ophthalmopathy. This rearrangement joins TRBV12-3 or TRBV12-4 to TRBJ1-1; the D is unclear. Material: peripheral blood. In nucleotides, the CDR3 is TGTGCCAGCAGTTACCCGGAGAACACTGAAGCTTTCTTT. This encodes CASSYPENTEAFF.